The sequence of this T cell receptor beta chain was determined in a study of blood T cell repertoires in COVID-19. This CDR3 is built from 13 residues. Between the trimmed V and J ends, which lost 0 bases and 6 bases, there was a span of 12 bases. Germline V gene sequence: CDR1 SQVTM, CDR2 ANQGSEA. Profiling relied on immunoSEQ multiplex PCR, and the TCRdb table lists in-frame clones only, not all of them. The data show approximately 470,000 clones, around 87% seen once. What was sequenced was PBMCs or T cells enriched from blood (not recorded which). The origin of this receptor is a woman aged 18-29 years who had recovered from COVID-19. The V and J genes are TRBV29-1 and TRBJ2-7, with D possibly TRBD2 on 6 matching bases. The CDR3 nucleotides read TGCAGCGTTGAAGAGATCGCGGGACGCGAGCAGTACTTC. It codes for CSVEEIAGREQYF.